This T cell receptor (beta chain) was recovered during a study of cytotoxic CD8 clonotypes in ibrutinib-treated CLL. This clone was counted a few times. Germline V lookup: CDR1 LNHDA, CDR2 SQIVND (reference sequence). The trim removed 5 bases at V and 13 bases at J, leaving 7 bases unmatched. The CDR3 runs 12 residues. The targeted sequencing depth was 1 in 200,000 to 1 in 1 million T cells. Here immunoSEQ multiplex PCR was the method, and the copy in TCRdb shows in-frame clones only, minus some. Found here are around 140,000 clones, approximately 80% of them singletons; the top ten hold roughly 7.6%.

The rearrangement uses TRBV19 and TRBJ1-2; 10 bases map to TRBD1. Sequencing used PBMCs, obtained after 36 months of ibrutinib treatment. This TCR was sampled from a human donor with chronic lymphocytic leukemia. CDR3 DNA: TGTGCCAGTAGTCCTGGGACAGGGGCGGTCACCTTC. This translates into CASSPGTGAVTF. The full variable domain, completed using reference TRBV19 and TRBJ1-2, is DGGITQSPKYLFRKEGQNVTLSCEQNLNHDAMYWYRQDPGQGLRLIYYSQIVNDFQKGDIAEGYSVSREKKESFPLTVTSAQKNPTAFYLCASSPGTGAVTFGSGTRLTVV.